The TCR beta chain described here comes from a study of T cell responses to AZD1222 COVID-19 vaccine. Concerning this clone: The target antigen is unknown.

Analyses pooled second doses at about 4 or about 12 weeks. Study observations and caveats: Baseline antibody screening turned up just a handful of seropositive AZD1222 recipients.

Trimming cost V 3 bases and J 7 bases, with 16 bases left between them. The CDR3 contains 14 residues. Per germline, CDR1 MNHEY and CDR2 SMNVEV (reference sequence). Here immunoSEQ multiplex PCR was the method, and the copy in TCRdb shows in-frame clones only, minus some. The sample carries under 140,000 clones, about 94% recorded once. The rearrangement uses TRBV27 and TRBJ2-7, with D possibly matching TRBD1 (6 bases). This receptor was obtained from an adult who received the AZD1222 COVID-19 vaccine. Sequencing used peripheral blood, obtained 28 days after the second AZD1222 dose. CDR3 loop: CASSFDRLSREQYF. CDR3 in DNA: TGTGCCAGCAGTTTCGACAGGTTATCCAGAGAGCAGTACTTC.